Included here is one T cell receptor (beta chain) sequence, with context. Its specificity is not known. Time point noted: cycle 4 day 1 (C4D1), after more than five weeks of nivolumab. No patient escaped relapse after autologous stem cell transplantation, and brentuximab vedotin exposure varied. Out of thawed PBMCs, magnetic negative selection purified CD4+ T cells. These data are taken from a study of PD-1 blockade in classical Hodgkin lymphoma. The protocol was immunoSEQ multiplex PCR, while the TCRdb copy is restricted to in-frame clones and leaves out a portion. The data hold 25,000 to 35,000 clones, with 86% observed a single time. Study findings and constraints: Whereas CD4+ TCR diversity had risen significantly by C4D1, CD8+ TCR diversity had not. Complete responders started with a diversity level that resembled newly diagnosed patients at baseline.

Germline loops: CDR1 MDHEN, CDR2 SYDVKM. Trimming shortened V by 4 bases and J by 4 bases, and 10 bases separated the two germline ends. This CDR3 region has 14 residues. The sequencing used CD4+ T cells from blood, collected before the fourth cycle of nivolumab. The sequence was obtained from a human donor with classical Hodgkin lymphoma. This sequence joins TRBV28 and TRBJ1-4, with D uncertain. CDR3 residues: CASSSGDLNEKLFF. DNA of the CDR3: TGTGCCAGCAGTTCCGGCGATCTTAATGAAAAACTGTTTTTT.